The 5 T cell receptor beta chains presented below share a single source sample, sequenced in a study of Graves' ophthalmopathy and Graves' hyperthyroidism. RNA transcripts were the source from which TCR beta CDR3 regions were amplified. HTBI-primed RT-PCR formed the first round, and a multiplex PCR formed the second. MiXCR, applied by TCRdb to the multiplex PCR reads, yields one record per CDR3 protein. This sample yields a few hundred thousand distinct CDR3 sequences, of which 15% are seen a single time; 5.5% to 8% belongs to the top ten. What was sequenced was peripheral blood. All receptors come from a woman aged 18-30 years with stable Graves' hyperthyroidism.

This clonotype was seen at least ten times. The chain joins TRBV4-2 to TRBJ1-6; TRBD1 aligns across 9 bases. Looked up from germline, CDR1 is LGHNA and CDR2 is YNFKEQ. V dropped 4 bases and J dropped 7; count of bases not matched to a gene: 5. This CDR3 has 15 amino acids. Here the CDR3 reads CASSRVGTGNSPLHF. The CDR3 DNA is TGTGCCAGCAGCCGGGTTGGGACAGGGAATTCACCCCTCCACTTT.

This clonotype was recorded many times. The CDR3 DNA sequence: TGTGCCAGCAGCCCCCTCCGGGGGGCGTACTACGAGCAGTACTTC. Protein product: CASSPLRGAYYEQYF. This sequence joins TRBV7-8 and TRBJ2-7, with a possible D match to TRBD2 (7 bases). The CDR3 totals 15 residues. The germline V gene has CDR1 SGHVS and CDR2 FQNEAQ. The V and J ends lost 5 bases and 3 bases respectively, with 17 bases between them.

This clonotype occurred a few times. V is TRBV19 and J is TRBJ1-2, with 7 bases fitting TRBD1. V lost 6 bases and J lost 6; bases outside the gene matches: 7. CDR1 is LNHDA, CDR2 SQIVND, per germline (reference sequence). This CDR3 is built from 13 residues. The CDR3 reads CASRRQGVDGYTF. CDR3 nucleotide sequence: TGTGCCAGTAGAAGACAGGGAGTAGATGGCTACACCTTC.

This clonotype was found many times. The chain combines TRBV24-1 with TRBJ2-6; 9 bases agree with TRBD1. Germline CDR1 KGHDR, CDR2 SFDVKD. The length of the CDR3 is 19 residues. Trimming took 5 bases from V and 0 from J; bases not matched to a gene: 10. This CDR3 is CATSAGARTGVSGANVLTF. DNA for the CDR3: TGTGCCACCAGTGCCGGGGCTAGGACAGGGGTCTCTGGGGCCAACGTCCTGACTTTC.

The table lists this clonotype with many counts. The V call is TRBV15, the J call TRBJ1-5; perhaps TRBD1 as D (5 bases). The CDR3 runs 13 residues. From germline, CDR1 is LNHNV and CDR2 YYDKDF (reference sequence). Trimming left V 5 bases short and J 6 bases short, with 11 bases between. CDR3 sequence (DNA): TGTGCCACCAGCGCGGGACCAAGTCAGCCCCAGCATTTT. Its translation: CATSAGPSQPQHF.